A single sample gave rise to the 20 T cell receptor beta chains below, sequenced in a study of CD8 T cells in ankylosing spondylitis. Study-wide findings and caveats: Ankylosing spondylitis blood appeared to carry a characteristic TCR beta motif of several highly homologous variants.

These TCRs are of unknown antigen specificity. MiXCR, run by TCRdb on the 5' RACE reads, gives a single entry per CDR3 protein. The sample contains about 800,000 distinct CDR3 sequences, roughly 10% of which appear only once. Sequencing was performed on blood, either unsorted or a sorted T cell fraction (not recorded which). The receptors derive from a male donor with ankylosing spondylitis.

A few counts support this clonotype. This chain joins TRBV20-1 and TRBJ1-5; TRBD1 matches at 9 bases. V was pared by 4 bases and J by 7 bases, with 11 bases of the junction left unmatched. CDR1 is DFQATT, CDR2 SNEGSKA, per germline (reference sequence). This CDR3 region has 15 residues. The CDR3 is CSAIPGTGTQQPQHF. The CDR3 DNA is TGCAGTGCTATTCCCGGGACAGGGACCCAACAGCCCCAGCATTTT.

This rearrangement joins TRBV4-2 to TRBJ2-1; TRBD2 matches 7 bases. Germline-derived CDR1 and CDR2 are LGHNA and YNFKEQ. The ends lost 0 bases at V and 8 bases at J; junction bases unmatched: 13. This CDR3 spans 17 amino acids. The CDR3 spells CASSQDPSGKGIDEQFF. The CDR3 nucleotides are TGTGCCAGCAGCCAAGATCCAAGCGGGAAGGGGATTGATGAGCAGTTCTTC.

This chain uses TRBV11-2 with TRBJ1-5; a possible D gene is TRBD1 (6 bases). The germline CDR1 and CDR2 sequences are SGHAT and FQNNGV. The V gene lost 0 bases and the J gene lost 4 bases, with 19 bases spanning the gap. The CDR3 runs to 18 residues. The CDR3 DNA reads TGTGCCAGCAGCTTAGAGAGTTGGGGGCGGGAGGGGAATCAGCCCCAGCATTTT. Translated, it gives CASSLESWGREGNQPQHF.

In this sample, this clonotype turned up many times. The CDR3 DNA reads TGCAGTGCTAGACCAGCGGGAGATGTCACAGATACGCAGTATTTT. Translating gives CSARPAGDVTDTQYF. The chain carries TRBV20-1 and TRBJ2-3; the match to TRBD2 covers 8 bases. CDR1 and CDR2 (germline): DFQATT, SNEGSKA (reference sequence). The CDR3 sequence is 15 residues long. V gave up 2 bases and J gave up 2 bases; unmatched junction bases: 6.

The chain employs TRBV7-2 and TRBJ2-6; D call uncertain. Trimming cost V 5 bases and J 0 bases, with 8 bases left between them. The germline V gene encodes CDR1 SGHTA and CDR2 FQGNSA. The CDR3 is 15 amino acids. The CDR3 bases are TGTGCCAGCAGCCGGGTCTACTCTGGGGCCAACGTCCTGACTTTC. Protein: CASSRVYSGANVLTF.

As concerns this clonotype: One base away lies a much larger clone, so this may be a sequencing read error. The chain carries TRBV29-1 and TRBJ2-1; weak D call: TRBD2 (5 bases). There are 14 residues in the CDR3. Germline CDR1 and CDR2: SQVTM and ANQGSEA. CDR3 amino acids: CRVAPYGDYNEQFF. The CDR3 nucleotides are TGCAGAGTAGCCCCCTACGGGGACTACAATGAGCAGTTCTTC.

Note on this clonotype: The junction differs from germline at one of its ends, possibly a read error. J is TRBJ2-1 and V is TRBV20-1, with 9 bases lining up with TRBD2. The V gene's germline CDR1 is DFQATT and CDR2 SNEGSKA (reference sequence). This CDR3 has 17 residues. The CDR3: CCASGGRGGSSYNEQFF. CDR3 nucleotides: TGCTGTGCTAGCGGAGGGCGGGGGGGATCTTCCTACAATGAGCAGTTCTTC.

This clonotype was counted many times. The rearrangement joins TRBV5-1 to TRBJ1-1; D remains ambiguous. CDR3 length: 14 amino acids. V lost 4 bases and J lost 2, with 12 bases in between. The germline V gene encodes CDR1 SGHRS and CDR2 YFSETQ. In DNA, the CDR3 is TGCGCCAGCAGCCTACCAGAACGAAACACTGAAGCTTTCTTT. Translating gives CASSLPERNTEAFF.

This clonotype came up a few times. V and J are TRBV28 and TRBJ1-5; tentative D call: TRBD1 (6 bases). Per germline, CDR1 MDHEN and CDR2 SYDVKM. The CDR3 has 15 amino acids. V lost 4 bases and J 6 bases, leaving 16 bases between the germline ends. The CDR3 loop is CASSSPTGGGQPQHF. Here the CDR3 DNA reads TGTGCCAGCAGTTCCCCGACAGGAGGGGGTCAGCCCCAGCATTTT.

This clonotype was observed a single time. The conserved closing phenylalanine or tryptophan is absent in this CDR3, likely reflecting a read error. The DNA is left out, because the CDR3 cannot be placed on it with certainty; the CDR3 is given as TCRdb lists it. The V call is TRBV19, the J call TRBJ2-7; TRBD1 reflects the table's D call only, with no check against the DNA. The length of the CDR3 is 13 amino acids, counting both ends. The germline V gene has CDR1 LNHDA and CDR2 SQIVND (reference sequence). The CDR3: CASSIDWTKWKYL.

V usage is TRBV4-3 and J usage is TRBJ1-4, with D hard to call. V was trimmed by 0 bases and J by 7 bases, leaving 9 bases between them. The CDR3 spans 14 residues. CDR1 and CDR2 (germline): LGHNA, YSLEER. CDR3 DNA: TGCGCCAGCAGCCAAGAAGTCCTCGGTGAAAAACTGTTTTTT. Protein sequence: CASSQEVLGEKLFF.

The V call is TRBV5-1, the J call TRBJ2-1, with TRBD2 matching over 10 bases. The CDR3 runs to 16 residues. V gave up 0 bases and J gave up 9 bases; unmatched junction bases: 9. CDR1 and CDR2 (germline): SGHRS, YFSETQ. The CDR3 DNA sequence: TGCGCCAGCAGCTTGGGAGCGGGAGGGCCCGATCGTGAGCAGTTCTTC. This codes for CASSLGAGGPDREQFF.

This clonotype has more than one count but fewer than ten. The chain carries TRBV6-5 and TRBJ2-7; weak D call: TRBD2 (6 bases). Germline V gene sequence: CDR1 MNHEY, CDR2 SVGAGI. This CDR3 has 15 amino acids. The V end lost 2 bases, the J end lost 4 bases, and 15 bases lay between the germline ends. CDR3 DNA sequence: TGTGCCAGCAGTTACGGCCCCCGACTAGATTACGAGCAGTACTTC. The encoded protein is CASSYGPRLDYEQYF.

The chain recombines TRBV20-1 with TRBJ2-7, with D possibly called TRBD1 or TRBD2 (6 bases each). The germline V gene encodes CDR1 DFQATT and CDR2 SNEGSKA (reference sequence). Trimming removed 1 base from V and 3 bases from J, with 13 bases in between. The CDR3 contains 14 residues. The CDR3 reads CSARAGGDFYEQYF. The DNA for the CDR3 is TGCAGTGCTAGAGCCGGGGGCGATTTCTACGAGCAGTACTTC.

This clonotype was detected ten times or more. The V call is TRBV4-2, the J call TRBJ2-2; D gene ambiguous. CDR1 is LGHNA and CDR2 is YNFKEQ in the germline V gene. Deletions cut 1 base from V and 3 bases from J, with 9 bases between. The CDR3 runs 15 residues. CDR3 sequence: CASSQVGPYTGELFF. The CDR3 region has the DNA TGTGCCAGCAGCCAAGTCGGGCCTTACACCGGGGAGCTGTTTTTT.

This clonotype was seen at least ten times. The gene calls are TRBV4-2 and TRBJ2-3; tentatively, D is TRBD2 (5 bases). Germline V gene data show CDR1 as LGHNA and CDR2 as YNFKEQ. Trimming removed 1 base at V and 4 bases at J, with 12 bases between. CDR3 size: 15 residues. In DNA, the CDR3 is TGTGCCAGCAGCCAAGGTTCGGCGGGCGCAGATACGCAGTATTTT. Its protein is CASSQGSAGADTQYF.

The sample holds a few counts of this clonotype. The chain is built from TRBV7-9 and TRBJ1-1; D is ambiguous. Trimming pared 2 bases from V and 5 bases from J, leaving 21 bases between. The germline V gene has CDR1 SEHNR and CDR2 FQNEAQ (reference sequence). The CDR3 extends over 17 amino acids. The DNA for the CDR3 is TGTGCCAGCAGCTTAAACGGTCGGGCTTCGGGGTGGACTGAAGCTTTCTTT. This codes for CASSLNGRASGWTEAFF.

Only a few counts were recorded for this clonotype. The genes are TRBV10-3 and TRBJ2-7, with D maybe TRBD1 (5 bases). The ends were cut back, 4 bases at V and 4 bases at J, with 8 bases in the middle. The CDR3 length is 12 residues. CDR1 and CDR2 (germline): ENHRY, SYGVKD. The CDR3 loop is CAISAGPYEQYF. The CDR3 DNA sequence: TGTGCCATCAGTGCAGGGCCGTACGAGCAGTACTTC.

J is TRBJ1-2 and V is TRBV10-3; maybe TRBD1 (6 bases). Germline-derived CDR1 and CDR2 are ENHRY and SYGVKD. The V gene lost 8 bases and the J gene lost 1 base, with 14 bases spanning the gap. This CDR3 is built from 14 residues. The CDR3 here is CAIRDKGFNYGYTF. DNA for the CDR3: TGTGCCATCCGGGACAAGGGATTTAACTATGGCTACACCTTC.

This chain uses TRBV30 with TRBJ1-2; TRBD1 matches at 7 bases. With 3 bases clipped from V and 12 bases from J, the junction kept 10 bases outside the gene matches. The CDR3 covers 12 residues. Per germline, CDR1 GTSNPN and CDR2 SVGIG (reference sequence). CDR3 sequence reads: CAWRGDRDRNTF. The CDR3 nucleotides read TGTGCCTGGAGGGGTGACAGGGATCGGAACACCTTC.